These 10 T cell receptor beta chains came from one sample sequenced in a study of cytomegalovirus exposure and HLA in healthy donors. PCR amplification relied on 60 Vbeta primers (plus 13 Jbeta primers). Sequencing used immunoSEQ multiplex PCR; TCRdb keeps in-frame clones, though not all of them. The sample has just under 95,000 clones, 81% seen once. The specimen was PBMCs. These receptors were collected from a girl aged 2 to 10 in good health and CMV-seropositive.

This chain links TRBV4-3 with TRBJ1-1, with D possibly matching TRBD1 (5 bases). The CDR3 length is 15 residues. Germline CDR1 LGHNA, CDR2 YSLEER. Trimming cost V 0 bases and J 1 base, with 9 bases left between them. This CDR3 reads CASSQDWGENTEAFF. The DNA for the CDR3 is TGCGCCAGCAGCCAAGATTGGGGGGAGAACACTGAAGCTTTCTTT.

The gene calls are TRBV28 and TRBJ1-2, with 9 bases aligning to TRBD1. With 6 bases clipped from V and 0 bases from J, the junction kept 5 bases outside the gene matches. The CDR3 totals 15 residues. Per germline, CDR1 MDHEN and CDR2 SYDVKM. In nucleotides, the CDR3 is TGTGCCAGCAGCTCGGGACAGGGAGCTAACTATGGCTACACCTTC. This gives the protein CASSSGQGANYGYTF.

CDR3 in DNA: TGTGCCAGCTCACCAATTGACTCCAGGGGAACCACAGATACGCAGTATTTT. Translation: CASSPIDSRGTTDTQYF. V usage is TRBV18 and J usage is TRBJ2-3; maybe TRBD1 (6 bases). The CDR3 has 17 residues. From germline, CDR1 is KGHSH and CDR2 LQKENI. The V end lost 2 bases, the J end lost 2 bases, and 17 bases lay between the germline ends.

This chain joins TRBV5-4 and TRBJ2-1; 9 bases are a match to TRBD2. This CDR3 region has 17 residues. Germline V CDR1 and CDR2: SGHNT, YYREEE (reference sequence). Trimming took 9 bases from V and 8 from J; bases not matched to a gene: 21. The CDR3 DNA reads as TGTGCCATCCACAGCTACGCAGCGGGAGGCCTCCTGGATGAGCAGTTCTTC. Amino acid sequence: CAIHSYAAGGLLDEQFF.

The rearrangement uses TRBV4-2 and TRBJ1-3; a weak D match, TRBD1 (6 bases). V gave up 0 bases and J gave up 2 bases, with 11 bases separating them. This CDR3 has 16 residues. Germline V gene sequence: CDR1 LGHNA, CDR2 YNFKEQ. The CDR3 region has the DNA TGTGCCAGCAGCCAAGAAGGGGGGGACCCTGGAAACACCATATATTTT. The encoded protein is CASSQEGGDPGNTIYF.

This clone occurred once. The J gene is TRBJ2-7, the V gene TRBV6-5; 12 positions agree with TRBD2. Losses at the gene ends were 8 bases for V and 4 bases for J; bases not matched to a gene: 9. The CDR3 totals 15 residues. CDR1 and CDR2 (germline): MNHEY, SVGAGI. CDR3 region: CASRTPTSGRYEQYF. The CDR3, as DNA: TGTGCCAGCCGAACCCCAACTAGCGGGAGGTACGAGCAGTACTTC.

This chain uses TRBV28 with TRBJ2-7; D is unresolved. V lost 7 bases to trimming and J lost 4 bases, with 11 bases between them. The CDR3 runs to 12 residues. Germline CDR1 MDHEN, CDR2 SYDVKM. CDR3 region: CASKKAGYEQYF. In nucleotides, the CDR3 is TGTGCCAGCAAAAAGGCAGGATACGAGCAGTACTTC.

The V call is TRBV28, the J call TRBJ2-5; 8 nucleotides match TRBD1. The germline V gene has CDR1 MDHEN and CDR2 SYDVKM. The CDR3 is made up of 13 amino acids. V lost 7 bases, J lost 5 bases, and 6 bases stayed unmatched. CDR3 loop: CASTTGAVETQYF. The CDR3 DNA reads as TGTGCCAGCACGACAGGGGCCGTGGAGACCCAGTACTTC.

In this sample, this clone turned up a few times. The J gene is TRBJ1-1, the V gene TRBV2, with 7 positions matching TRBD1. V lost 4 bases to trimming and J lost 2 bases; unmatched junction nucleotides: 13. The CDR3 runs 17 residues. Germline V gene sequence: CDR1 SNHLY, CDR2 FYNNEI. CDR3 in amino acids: CASSVGPTGTRNTEAFF. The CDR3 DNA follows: TGTGCCAGCAGTGTCGGTCCGACAGGGACGAGAAACACTGAAGCTTTCTTT.

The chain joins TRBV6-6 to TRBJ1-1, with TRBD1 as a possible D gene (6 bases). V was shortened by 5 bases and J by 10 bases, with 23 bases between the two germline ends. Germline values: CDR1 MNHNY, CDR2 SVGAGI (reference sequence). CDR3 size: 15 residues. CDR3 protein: CASSPLTGLDKPAFF. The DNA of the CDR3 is TGTGCCAGCAGTCCCTTGACAGGACTAGACAAACCAGCTTTCTTT.